The source of this TCR beta chain is a study of T cell responses to AZD1222 COVID-19 vaccine. This clone has ten or more counts. Other DNA variants within this sample encode the same CDR3. CDR1 SQVTM and CDR2 ANQGSEA come from the germline V gene. Between the trimmed V and J ends, which lost 3 bases and 3 bases, there was a span of 9 bases. This CDR3 has 12 amino acids. Measured with immunoSEQ multiplex PCR; TCRdb has only the in-frame clones, and not every one. The sample comprises roughly 250,000 clones, more than 80% of which are singletons, and less than 0.65% rests with the top ten. J is TRBJ2-7 and V is TRBV29-1, with D tentatively TRBD2 (6 bases). The sample consisted of peripheral blood, taken on day 0 of AZD1222 vaccination. This receptor was identified in an adult in good health. This CDR3 reads CSVEVADYEQYF. The CDR3 region has the DNA TGCAGCGTTGAGGTAGCGGACTACGAGCAGTACTTC.